The T cell receptor beta chain under discussion was sequenced for a study of blood T cell repertoires in COVID-19. Assay: immunoSEQ multiplex PCR; the TCRdb copy retains only in-frame clones and omits some. The sample carries 130,000 to 150,000 clones, roughly four fifths recorded once. Germline V gene sequence: CDR1 SGHKS, CDR2 YYEKEE (reference sequence). Trimming cost V 0 bases and J 5 bases, with 14 bases left between them. The CDR3 totals 15 residues. Residents of around 24 US areas, aged roughly 18 to 95 years, made up the participants. Cohorts were based on clinical histories the participants reported. Recovery among Cohort 3 donors was established by two negative PCRs, clearance, or symptom resolution.

This sequence joins TRBV5-5 and TRBJ2-5; D might be TRBD1 (7 bases). This clonotype was obtained from a man between 45 and 60 years old who had recovered from COVID-19. Sequenced sample: PBMCs or T cells enriched from blood (not recorded which). CDR3 loop: CASSLVPTGRETQYF. In DNA, the CDR3 is TGTGCCAGCAGCTTGGTCCCGACAGGGAGGGAGACCCAGTACTTC.